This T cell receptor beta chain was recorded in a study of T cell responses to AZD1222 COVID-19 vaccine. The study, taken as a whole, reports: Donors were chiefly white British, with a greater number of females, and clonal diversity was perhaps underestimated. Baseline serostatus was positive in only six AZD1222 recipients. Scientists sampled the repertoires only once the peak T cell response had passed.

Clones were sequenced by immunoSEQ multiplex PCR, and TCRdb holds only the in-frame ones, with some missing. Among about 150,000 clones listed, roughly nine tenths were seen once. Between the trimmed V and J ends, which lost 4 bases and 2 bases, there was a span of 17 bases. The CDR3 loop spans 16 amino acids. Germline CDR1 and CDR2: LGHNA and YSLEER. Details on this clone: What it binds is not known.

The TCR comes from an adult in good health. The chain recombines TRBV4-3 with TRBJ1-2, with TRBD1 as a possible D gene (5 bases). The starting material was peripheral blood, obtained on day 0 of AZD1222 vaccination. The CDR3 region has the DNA TGCGCCAGCAGCCCCCAAATGTCAGGGATAAACTATGGCTACACCTTC. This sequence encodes CASSPQMSGINYGYTF.